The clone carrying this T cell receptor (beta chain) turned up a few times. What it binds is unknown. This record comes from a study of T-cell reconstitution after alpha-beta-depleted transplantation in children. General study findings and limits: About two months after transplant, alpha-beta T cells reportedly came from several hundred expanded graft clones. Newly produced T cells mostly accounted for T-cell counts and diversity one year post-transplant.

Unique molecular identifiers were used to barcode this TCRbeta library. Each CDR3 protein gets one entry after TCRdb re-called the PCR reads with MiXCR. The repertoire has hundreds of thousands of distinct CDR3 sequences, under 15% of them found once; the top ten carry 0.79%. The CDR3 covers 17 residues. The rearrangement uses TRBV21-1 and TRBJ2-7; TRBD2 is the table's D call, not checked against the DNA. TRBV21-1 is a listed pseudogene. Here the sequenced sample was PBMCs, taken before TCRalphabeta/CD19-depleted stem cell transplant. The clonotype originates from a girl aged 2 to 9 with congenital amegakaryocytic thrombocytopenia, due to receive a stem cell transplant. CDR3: CASSRDPPGLRSYEQYF. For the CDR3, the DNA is TGTGCCAGCAGCAGAGACCCCCCGGGTCTTCGCTCCTACGAGCAGTACTTC.